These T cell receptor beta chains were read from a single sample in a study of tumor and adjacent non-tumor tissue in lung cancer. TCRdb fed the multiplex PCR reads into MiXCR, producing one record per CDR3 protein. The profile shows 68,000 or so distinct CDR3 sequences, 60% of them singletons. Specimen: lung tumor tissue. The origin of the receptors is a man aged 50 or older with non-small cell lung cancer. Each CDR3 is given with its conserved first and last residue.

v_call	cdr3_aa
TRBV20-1	CSARPALGYEQYF
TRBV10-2	CASTTAGGPPYEQYF
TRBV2	CASSLNGQGAETQYF
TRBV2	CASNLGLAEGRNEQFF
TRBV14	CAGSQVVGRYVYNEQFF
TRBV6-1	CASSKSQTTQAKNIQYF
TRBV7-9	CASSLVYPGGSGNTIYF
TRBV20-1	CSALGLGRSEYTQHF
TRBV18	CASSVARLTGELFF
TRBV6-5	CVSIRYYGYTF
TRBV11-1	CASSLLSIYNEQFF
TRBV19	CASRRPGTSQETQYF
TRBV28	CASSPSQGARVYGYTF
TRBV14	CASSQVTQHETQYF
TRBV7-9	CASSPGVGGDEKLFF
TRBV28	CAGRRQGRSEQYF
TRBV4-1	CVSNQGRGGSTYNEQFF
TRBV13	CASRYRNIGELFF
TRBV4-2	CASSQDRGVGGGYEQYF
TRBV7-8	CTSSPAQFFRDGGELFF
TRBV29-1	CSVDTFAKSIQYF
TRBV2	CASSRTVGNQPQYF
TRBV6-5	CASAPRDGYEQYF
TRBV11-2	CASSPRPNEQFF
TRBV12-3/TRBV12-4	CASSEADRQETQYF
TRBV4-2	CASGQEGRGGVTDTQYF
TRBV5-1	CANSLDAGVYGYTF
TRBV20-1	CSAKAYPSTFSLGEYNGQFF
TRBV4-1	CASRPIRLGAVGSTDTQYF
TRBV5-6	CASSLYGAFSSYNEQFF
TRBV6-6	CASSRDRGDEQYF
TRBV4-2	CASTDENTGELFF
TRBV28	CTSRGTSGRYERYF
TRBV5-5	CASSLEQGFFSGANVLTF
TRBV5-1	CASSLRPSPGETQYF
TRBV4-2	CASSQFLGRLGTDTQYF
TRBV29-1	CRVGELGGVNVLTF
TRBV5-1	CASSFVAGSNTDTQYF
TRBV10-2	CASSATDRIKVGYEQYF
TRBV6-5	CASSYSVTSGGSTVELFF
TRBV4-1	CANSPVGGFPHLHF